These T cell receptor beta chains were read from a single sample in a study of early T cells in non-severe SARS-CoV-2 infection. TCRdb itself ran the 5' RACE reads through MiXCR, one entry per CDR3 protein. The table includes under 100,000 distinct CDR3 sequences, 9.5% to 11% detected once. Sequenced input: whole blood. Source of these receptors: an adult who was a healthcare worker with PCR-confirmed SARS-CoV-2 infection or an uninfected control (not recorded which). CDR3s include the opening cysteine and the closing phenylalanine or tryptophan. A D gene is named only where the DNA matches it firmly. Size tells how often a clone was seen (once, few, many) or the class of an expanded clone, and some rows leave it out.

d_gene,v_gene,abundance,j_gene,CDR3nt,CDR3aa
TRBD2,TRBV29-1,.,TRBJ2-3,TGCAGCGTTGAACGCGCGGGAGTAGGGATAGATACGCAGTATTTT,CSVERAGVGIDTQYF
TRBD1,TRBV12-3/TRBV12-4,few,TRBJ1-2,TGTGCCAGCAGTCTATCCGGGACAGGCAACTATGGCTACACCTTC,CASSLSGTGNYGYTF
.,TRBV5-5,few,TRBJ2-3,TGTGCCAGCAGCTTTAAGGGCGACACAGATACGCAGTATTTT,CASSFKGDTDTQYF
.,TRBV9,.,TRBJ2-3,TGTGCCAGCAGCCCCCGGGACGCGGCTAGCACAGATACGCAGTATTTT,CASSPRDAASTDTQYF
.,TRBV29-1,.,TRBJ1-1,TGCAGCGTTGTCAGGCGGATGGACACTGAAGCTTTCTTT,CSVVRRMDTEAFF
TRBD2,TRBV7-6,many,TRBJ2-1,TGTGCCAGCAGCAGCGGGGGGGCCGACAATGAGCAGTTCTTC,CASSSGGADNEQFF
TRBD1,TRBV29-1,many,TRBJ2-5,TGCAGCGTTGGTTTGTCAGGGGGCGACGAGACCCAGTACTTC,CSVGLSGGDETQYF
.,TRBV6-6,.,TRBJ1-1,TGTGCCAGCAGGTCAGGGGTGGCGGGCACGTCTTTCTTT,CASRSGVAGTSFF
.,TRBV20-1,many,TRBJ2-7,TGCAGTGCTGGGGGGTGGGGTGCCAGATCGTACGAGCAGTACTTC,CSAGGWGARSYEQYF
.,TRBV5-1,many,TRBJ2-3,TGCGCCAGCAGCTCCAGGGTAGGAGGCACAGATACGCAGTATTTT,CASSSRVGGTDTQYF
TRBD2,TRBV6-5,.,TRBJ2-7,TGTGCCAGCAGATCGACTAGCGGGTACGAGCAGTACTTC,CASRSTSGYEQYF
TRBD1,TRBV7-8,.,TRBJ2-5,TGTGCCAGCAGCTTAGGAGGGACAGGGGCACAAGAGACCCAGTACTTC,CASSLGGTGAQETQYF
TRBD2,TRBV20-1,.,TRBJ2-1,TGCAGTGCTGGCGGACTAGGGGTCCCCAATGAGCAGTTCTTC,CSAGGLGVPNEQFF
.,TRBV20-1,few,TRBJ2-7,TGCAGTGCTAGAGAGGGGGCTCACTACGAGCAGTACTTC,CSAREGAHYEQYF
TRBD2,TRBV3-1,many,TRBJ2-1,TGTGCCAGCAGCCAAGGGCCCTCTAGCGGGAGAACGGGTGAGCAGTTCTTC,CASSQGPSSGRTGEQFF
.,TRBV5-1,once,TRBJ2-1,TGCGCCAGCAGCTTGGCCGGGACCCATGAGCAGTTCTTC,CASSLAGTHEQFF